Listed here is a single T cell receptor (beta chain). Its antigen is not identified. In germline, CDR1 is MNHEY, CDR2 SVGAGI. This CDR3 spans 13 amino acids. Unmatched junction bases numbered 7, after V lost 7 bases and J lost 6 bases. These data are taken from a study of cytomegalovirus exposure and HLA in healthy donors. Study findings and constraints: Presence/absence analyses rested on an assumption that sequencing depth was roughly uniform across donors.

This PCR relied on a set of 60 Vbeta primers and 13 Jbeta primers. Sequenced by immunoSEQ multiplex PCR; TCRdb stores in-frame clones only, minus some. The data hold 100,000 to 150,000 clones, with 75% to 85% observed a single time. This chain links TRBV6-5 with TRBJ1-2; 8 nucleotides align to TRBD1. This clonotype was obtained from a man aged 40-49 years in good health and CMV-seronegative. The sequencing sample was made of PBMCs. The CDR3 DNA is TGTGCCAGCACCCCGGGACAGGTTAATGGCTACACCTTC. Encoded protein: CASTPGQVNGYTF.